A single sample is the source of the 9 T cell receptor beta chains below, sequenced in a study of T-cell reconstitution after alpha-beta-depleted transplantation in children. Molecular barcoding with unique molecular identifiers was used for the TCRbeta library. Using its own MiXCR run on the PCR reads, TCRdb lists one record per CDR3 protein. The table records about 980,000 distinct CDR3 sequences, under 30% of them present only once. The source was PBMCs, mostly from graft donor cells, collected 360 days after TCRalphabeta/CD19-depleted stem cell transplant. All receptors come from a boy under three years old who had a stem cell transplant for SCID, so the T cells may come from the graft donor.

J is TRBJ2-7 and V is TRBV4-1, with 10 bases fitting TRBD2. V shed 3 bases and J 7 bases; nucleotides not matched to a gene: 12. The CDR3 has 16 amino acids. Looked up from germline, CDR1 is MGHRA and CDR2 is YSYEKL. The CDR3 protein is CASSQVSGGRQYEQYF. In DNA form, the CDR3 reads TGCGCCAGCAGCCAGGTTAGCGGGGGGCGTCAATATGAGCAGTACTTC.

This clonotype was found a few times. The chain is built from TRBV20-1 and TRBJ1-1; no clear D gene. The CDR3 loop spans 14 amino acids. Germline V lookup: CDR1 DFQATT, CDR2 SNEGSKA (reference sequence). Trimming shortened V by 3 bases and J by 0 bases, and 11 bases separated the two germline ends. In DNA, the CDR3 is TGCAGTGCTAGCTCGTTAAGTTTGAACACTGAAGCTTTCTTT. Protein product: CSASSLSLNTEAFF.

J is TRBJ1-1 and V is TRBV6-5, with a weak D call TRBD1 (5 bases). Per the germline V gene, CDR1 is MNHEY and CDR2 is SVGAGI. V was trimmed by 2 bases and J by 7 bases, leaving 17 bases between them. CDR3 length: 15 residues. The CDR3 DNA reads as TGTGCCAGCAGTTACGGGGGGTATCAAGTGGGTGAAGCTTTCTTT. It codes for CASSYGGYQVGEAFF.

The chain couples TRBV4-2 to TRBJ2-4; D remains unclear. Germline lookup yields CDR1 LGHNA and CDR2 YNFKEQ. V lost 1 base and J lost 0, with 10 bases in between. The CDR3 contains 16 residues. The CDR3 region is CASSQGAEEAKNIQYF. DNA for the CDR3: TGTGCCAGCAGCCAAGGGGCAGAAGAAGCCAAAAACATTCAGTACTTC.

J is TRBJ2-6 and V is TRBV29-1, with a weak D call TRBD1 (5 bases). CDR3 length: 18 amino acids. V was pared by 0 bases and J by 0 bases, with 15 bases between. Germline lookup yields CDR1 SQVTM and CDR2 ANQGSEA. CDR3 DNA sequence: TGCAGCGTTGAAGAGGCCGGACACGGGCCCTCTGGGGCCAACGTCCTGACTTTC. It translates to CSVEEAGHGPSGANVLTF. Together with reference TRBV29-1 and TRBJ2-6, the CDR3 gives the full variable domain: SAVISQKPSRDICQRGTSLTIQCQVDSQVTMMFWYRQQPGQSLTLIATANQGSEATYESGFVIDKFPISRPNLTFSTLTVSNMSPEDSSIYLCSVEEAGHGPSGANVLTFGAGSRLTVL.

This clonotype was detected only a few times. V and J are TRBV4-3 and TRBJ1-1; TRBD1 might be the D (6 bases). This CDR3 is 17 amino acids long. V gave up 1 base and J gave up 1 base, with 16 bases separating them. CDR1 and CDR2 (germline): LGHNA, YSLEER. Written as DNA, the CDR3 is TGCGCCAGCAGCCAAGTAGGCCCGGGGACACCGAACACTGAAGCTTTCTTT. Amino acid sequence: CASSQVGPGTPNTEAFF.

The CDR3 DNA follows: TGTGCCAGCAGCGCGGGACAGGACTACGAGCAGTACTTC. It is translated as CASSAGQDYEQYF. The rearrangement links TRBV28 to TRBJ2-7, with TRBD1 matching 8 bases. V lost 6 bases, J lost 3 bases, and 4 bases stayed unmatched. The CDR3 totals 13 residues. Germline V gene data show CDR1 as MDHEN and CDR2 as SYDVKM.

The V call is TRBV7-2, the J call TRBJ2-1, with TRBD1 identical over 9 bases. CDR1 SGHTA and CDR2 FQGNSA come from the germline V gene. V lost 4 bases and J lost 9; bases outside the gene matches: 10. This CDR3 region has 15 residues. CDR3 protein: CASSSPSTGGGEQFF. The CDR3 nucleotides are TGTGCCAGCAGCTCCCCGTCTACAGGGGGCGGTGAGCAGTTCTTC.

J is TRBJ1-1 and V is TRBV5-1, with D perhaps matching TRBD1 (5 bases). Trimming stripped 4 bases from V and 6 bases from J, with 25 bases between. CDR3 length: 17 amino acids. Germline V gene lookup returns CDR1 SGHRS and CDR2 YFSETQ. The CDR3 nucleotides are TGCGCCAGCAGCCCCGAGGGTGGTTTGGGGCTACGGGCTGAAGCTTTCTTT. Translating gives CASSPEGGLGLRAEAFF.